Listed here are 6 T cell receptor beta chains from one sample, sequenced in a study of T cells in Graves' hyperthyroidism and ophthalmopathy. TCR beta CDR3 region amplification was performed from RNA transcripts. HTBI primers were the set used in a first-round RT-PCR of the TCR CDR3. Each CDR3 protein gets one entry after TCRdb re-called the multiplex PCR reads with MiXCR. Among 550,000 to 600,000 distinct CDR3 sequences listed, approximately 44% were seen once. Material: peripheral blood or thyroid tissue (not recorded which). The receptors stem from an adult woman with Graves' disease, either hyperthyroidism or ophthalmopathy (not recorded which).

About this clonotype itself: Given the absence of the conserved phenylalanine or tryptophan at the CDR3 end, a read error is likely. The DNA is omitted, as the CDR3 cannot be located on it reliably, and the CDR3 follows TCRdb's listing. The genes are TRBV7-9 and TRBJ1-2. The CDR3 region is 9 residues in length, termini included. The germline gives CDR1 SEHNR, CDR2 FQNEAQ (reference sequence). CDR3: CASSLQATY.

This chain links TRBV9 with TRBJ2-2; the D gene could be TRBD1 or TRBD2 (5 bases each). Trimming shortened V by 4 bases and J by 1 base, and 17 bases separated the two germline ends. The CDR3 runs 17 residues. CDR1 is SGDLS and CDR2 is YYNGEE in the germline V gene. The CDR3 nucleotides read TGTGCCAGCAGCCTCCGGGACGCCAGATTGAACACCGGGGAGCTGTTTTTT. Residues: CASSLRDARLNTGELFF.

This chain joins TRBV5-1 and TRBJ2-1; 7 positions match TRBD2. Per the germline V gene, CDR1 is SGHRS and CDR2 is YFSETQ. This CDR3 has 17 amino acids. The V and J ends lost 1 base and 1 base, in that order; junction bases with no gene match: 8. CDR3 bases: TGCGCCAGCAGCTTGCGGGGGGTGGGGCAATCCTACAATGAGCAGTTCTTC. It specifies CASSLRGVGQSYNEQFF.

This clonotype has just one count. The CDR3 nucleotides are TGTGCCAGCATGCGCGGGAGTGACACCGGGGGCTACACCTTC. Translation: CASMRGSDTGGYTF. This rearrangement joins TRBV6-5 to TRBJ1-2; no firm D call. V lost 7 bases and J 8 bases, leaving 20 bases between the germline ends. The germline gives CDR1 MNHEY, CDR2 SVGAGI. CDR3 length equals 14 residues.

This clonotype was counted many times. V and J are TRBV2 and TRBJ2-3; D ambiguous. With 5 bases removed from V and 3 bases from J, the gap between germline ends came to 9 bases. Per germline, CDR1 SNHLY and CDR2 FYNNEI. This CDR3 has 13 amino acids. The CDR3 coding sequence is TGTGCCAGCAGTCGGGTGGATACAGATACGCAGTATTTT. It encodes CASSRVDTDTQYF.

On this clonotype: With a much larger clone just one base away, this may be a read error. This chain joins TRBV5-4 and TRBJ2-7; 7 nucleotides line up with TRBD2. The V and J ends lost 0 bases and 7 bases, in that order; junction bases with no gene match: 7. Germline lookup yields CDR1 SGHNT and CDR2 YYREEE (reference sequence). This CDR3 is built from 14 residues. CDR3 in DNA: TGTGCCAGCAGCTTGGGGCGGGGGAAGTGGGAGCAGTACTTC. It yields the protein CASSLGRGKWEQYF. The full variable domain, with the rest looked up from reference TRBV5-4 and TRBJ2-7, is ETGVTQSPTHLIKTRGQQVTLRCSSQSGHNTVSWYQQALGQGPQFIFQYYREEENGRGNFPPRFSGLQFPNYSSELNVNALELDDSALYLCASSLGRGKWEQYFGPGTRLTVT.